Below, one T cell receptor (beta chain) is given with its context. What antigen it recognizes has not been identified. Nothing much larger sits one base from this clone, and base qualities are not available. CDR1 and CDR2, per the germline V gene (reference sequence), are DFQATT and SNEGSKA. V and J are trimmed by 5 bases and 4 bases, and the gene matches miss 5 bases of the junction. There are 14 amino acids in the CDR3, from cysteine to phenylalanine inclusive. Just CDR3 DNA is preserved here, 42 bases in frame from base 1. The library was built by means of PCR. TCR sequencing of DNA from cultured CD4+ T cells used the Oncomine TCR Beta short-read assay at the Johns Hopkins FTIC core. The QIAamp micro DNA kit was used to extract genomic DNA from the cultured CD4+ T cells. Oncomine TCR Beta libraries from cultured CD4+ T cells were pooled with unique dual indexes and sequenced on an Illumina iSeq 100. The study's processing was this. Non-productive sequences were filtered out, and CDR3s that did not start with C, did not end with F or W, or were shorter than 7 amino acids were discarded. The MANAFEST web application identified antigen-specific clonotypes by comparing peptide-stimulated wells against reference wells and other culture wells. To be called positive, a clone needed an FDR below 0.05, an odds ratio above 5, and a productive frequency above 0.1% in at least two of three replicate wells. A clonotype counted as cross-reactive if it showed significant expansion both in the SARS-CoV-2 spike wells and in at least one common cold coronavirus spike condition. Similarity between CDR3 sequences was evaluated in R version 3.6.1 using Levenshtein distances (stringdist) and unrooted phylogenetic trees (ape). TCRdb passed the public sequencing reads through fastp at Q25 and MiXCR, retaining productive beta sequences. Rows matching on CDR3 protein sequence are summarized as one entry with the most common DNA and genes. What appears here as the V and J calls and clone size reflects TCRdb's work, not the paper's. The sample data list 9,500 to 15,000 distinct CDR3 sequences, and 50% to 75% of these were observed just once. 8.7% of the sample goes to the ten largest clones.

What this sample's treatment or condition label stands for: approximately nine-day PBMC culture with coronavirus spike peptide pools or control peptides (ViraFEST assay). The ViraFEST assay, used in the study, expanded antigen-specific T cells with peptide pools and then identified the expanded clonotypes through TCR sequencing. The convalescent patients' positive SARS-CoV-2 PCR tests were from March to December 2020, which was before the Alpha, Beta and Delta variants emerged in the United States. PBMCs were cultured at a few million per well in IMDM supplemented with approximately 5.4% human AB serum and 8 to 10 IU/ml IL-2, with approximately 10 ug/ml peptide pools added. Half of the culture medium was replaced with fresh IL-2-containing medium on days 3 and 7. After 9 to 11 days of culture, CD4+ T cells were isolated by negative selection with the EasySep CD4+ T cell isolation kit. Ficoll-Paque Plus gradient centrifugation was used to isolate PBMCs from whole blood, and the isolated PBMCs were then either used fresh or cryopreserved at -140C. In general, triplicate wells were set up for every culture condition.

These data come from a study of vaccination and CD4 T cells after COVID-19 (dated by TCRdb to 2021 to 2024). About the investigation overall: SARS-CoV-2 positivity had been established in the convalescent patients by nasal swab PCR, and mild disease was recorded in several of these patients and severe disease in one. Post-vaccine blood samples were taken a median of approximately 76 days after the second vaccine dose, with a range of roughly 13 to 250 days. Culture stimuli were overlapping spike peptide pools from SARS-CoV-2 and from the common cold coronaviruses HCoV-NL63, HCoV-OC43 and HCoV-229E. In under twelve COVID-19 convalescent patients and a few infection-naive healthy vaccine recipients, researchers compared the spike-specific CD4+ TCR repertoire from before mRNA vaccination with the repertoire from after. Post-COVID blood samples from convalescent patients were collected a median of approximately 93 days after diagnosis, with a range of roughly 35 to 180 days. Control cultures used a CEFX viral epitope pool as positive control, an HIV-1 Nef peptide pool as negative control, or no peptide. Six males and four females were included in the convalescent cohort, with two Hispanic individuals, seven Caucasians, two Asians and one multiracial person represented. Each participant got two doses of either the Pfizer-BioNTech BNT162b2 vaccine (n=8) or the Moderna mRNA-1273 vaccine (n=2).

Here is what the overall study found, with its caveats: Among convalescent patients, a median approximately 88% of the SARS-CoV-2-reactive clones seen after vaccination appeared only after vaccination, which suggests priming specific to the vaccine. An increase in the median number of SARS-CoV-2-reactive clonotypes from approximately 20 after infection to 35 to 40 after vaccination was observed, but the change was not found to be significant. Nearly all vaccine-specific clones in convalescent patients (304 of 307) were mono-reactive for SARS-CoV-2 spike rather than cross-reactive with common cold coronaviruses. Only a relatively small number of convalescent patients were included in the study, and early timepoints following natural infection were not analyzed.

The clonotype was recovered from a human donor who had recovered from COVID-19. Source: CD4+ T cells from blood, cultured in vitro, taken before SARS-CoV-2 vaccination. This receptor chain uses TRBV20-1 and TRBJ2-3; 11 middle bases align to TRBD2. The nucleotide sequence is TGCAGTGCTTCCGGGACTAGCGGATCAGATACGCAGTATTTT. Protein translation: CSASGTSGSDTQYF.